The present entry profiles one TCR beta chain with its context. Its target is not known. The read stops 3 residues short of the end of the CDR3; the missing end is completed from the germline J gene. This record comes from a study of T cells in women clearing cervical HPV infection. Study conclusions and caveats: Richness differences could reflect unmeasured T-cell content per sample. Cases carried less TRBV6-7 than controls: around 0.11% versus 0.15%.

The CDR3 is 12 amino acids. V was pared by 0 bases and J by 6 bases, with 6 bases between. The V gene's germline CDR1 is SGHNT and CDR2 YENEEA. Clones were sequenced by immunoSEQ multiplex PCR, and TCRdb holds only the in-frame ones, with some missing. Recorded for this sample: approximately 30,000 clones. This TCR was recovered from a woman aged 18-70 years with a cervical HPV16 infection that either progressed to CIN3+ or cleared (not recorded which). The chain is built from TRBV11-3 and TRBJ2-7; D is unclear. Sequenced: blood buffy coat. The CDR3 bases that were read are TGTGCCAGCAGCTTAGACTCGTCCGAG. It codes for CASSLDSSE. The whole CDR3 reads CASSLDSSEQYF.